These T cell receptor beta chains were read from a single sample in a study of early T cells in non-severe SARS-CoV-2 infection. TCRdb passed the 5' RACE reads through MiXCR, listing each CDR3 protein once. The sample shows tens of thousands of distinct CDR3 sequences, 3.5% to 5% of them seen only once. The sample comprised whole blood. These receptors came from an adult who was a healthcare worker with PCR-confirmed SARS-CoV-2 infection or an uninfected control (not recorded which). The CDR3 runs from the conserved cysteine through the conserved F or W. D genes are given only for firm matches. Rows give clone size only sometimes, using once, few, many, or a class for an expanded clone.

D gene: NA
J gene: TRBJ2-3
V gene: TRBV10-3
clone size: many
CDR3 protein: CAISELPQGTDTQYF
CDR3 DNA: TGTGCCATCAGTGAGTTGCCCCAGGGCACAGATACGCAGTATTTT

D gene: TRBD1
J gene: TRBJ2-3
V gene: TRBV4-3
clone size: NA
CDR3 protein: CASSQEGLVSGQGTDTQYF
CDR3 DNA: TGCGCCAGCAGCCAAGAGGGCCTTGTTTCGGGACAGGGCACAGATACGCAGTATTTT

D gene: NA
J gene: TRBJ1-1
V gene: TRBV10-3
clone size: many
CDR3 protein: CAISEGGRNTEAFF
CDR3 DNA: TGTGCCATCAGTGAAGGGGGGCGTAACACTGAAGCTTTCTTT

D gene: TRBD1
J gene: TRBJ2-2
V gene: TRBV5-6
clone size: NA
CDR3 protein: CASSLWDRGPGELFF
CDR3 DNA: TGTGCCAGCAGCTTGTGGGACAGGGGGCCCGGGGAGCTGTTTTTT

D gene: NA
J gene: TRBJ1-3
V gene: TRBV5-6
clone size: medium-sized
CDR3 protein: CASSDTWGNTIYF
CDR3 DNA: TGTGCCAGCAGCGATACTTGGGGCAACACCATATATTTT

D gene: NA
J gene: TRBJ2-1
V gene: TRBV20-1
clone size: medium-sized
CDR3 protein: CSAAPNEQFF
CDR3 DNA: TGCAGTGCCGCGCCCAATGAGCAGTTCTTC

D gene: NA
J gene: TRBJ2-7
V gene: TRBV5-1
clone size: NA
CDR3 protein: CASSLARFSYEQYF
CDR3 DNA: TGCGCCAGCAGCTTGGCGAGGTTCTCCTACGAGCAGTACTTC

D gene: TRBD2
J gene: TRBJ2-5
V gene: TRBV7-9
clone size: few
CDR3 protein: CASSSAGGRQETQYF
CDR3 DNA: TGTGCCAGCAGCTCGGCGGGGGGCCGCCAAGAGACCCAGTACTTC

D gene: TRBD2
J gene: TRBJ2-1
V gene: TRBV4-3
clone size: many
CDR3 protein: CASSQDAVVAGGHNEQFF
CDR3 DNA: TGCGCCAGCAGCCAGGACGCCGTAGTAGCGGGGGGGCACAATGAGCAGTTCTTC

D gene: NA
J gene: TRBJ2-7
V gene: TRBV19
clone size: medium-sized
CDR3 protein: CASTGGSRGEQYF
CDR3 DNA: TGTGCCAGTACCGGTGGCTCCAGGGGCGAGCAGTACTTC

D gene: TRBD1
J gene: TRBJ1-6
V gene: TRBV7-9
clone size: many
CDR3 protein: CASSLKGQGSPLHF
CDR3 DNA: TGTGCCAGCAGCTTAAAGGGACAGGGTTCACCCCTCCACTTT

D gene: NA
J gene: TRBJ2-7
V gene: TRBV28
clone size: NA
CDR3 protein: CASSFVGATYEQYF
CDR3 DNA: TGTGCCAGCAGTTTTGTCGGGGCAACCTACGAGCAGTACTTC

D gene: NA
J gene: TRBJ2-7
V gene: TRBV7-2
clone size: many
CDR3 protein: CASSLLAGRPGEQYF
CDR3 DNA: TGTGCCAGCAGCTTATTGGCAGGGCGTCCTGGCGAGCAGTACTTC

D gene: NA
J gene: TRBJ1-5
V gene: TRBV6-2/TRBV6-3
clone size: many
CDR3 protein: CASSFQHSNQPQHF
CDR3 DNA: TGTGCCAGCAGTTTCCAGCATAGCAATCAGCCCCAGCATTTT

D gene: NA
J gene: TRBJ2-7
V gene: TRBV6-2/TRBV6-3
clone size: many
CDR3 protein: CASSLQGLGGYEQYF
CDR3 DNA: TGTGCCAGCAGCCTTCAGGGGTTAGGCGGCTACGAGCAGTACTTC

D gene: TRBD1
J gene: TRBJ1-1
V gene: TRBV7-6
clone size: many
CDR3 protein: CASSPGGRGTGAFF
CDR3 DNA: TGTGCCAGCAGCCCCGGAGGCAGGGGGACCGGAGCTTTCTTT

D gene: NA
J gene: TRBJ2-2
V gene: TRBV6-5
clone size: many
CDR3 protein: CASSPFGQPTGELFF
CDR3 DNA: TGTGCCAGCAGCCCCTTCGGACAGCCCACCGGGGAGCTGTTTTTT

D gene: TRBD2
J gene: TRBJ2-3
V gene: TRBV29-1
clone size: many
CDR3 protein: CSVGSLAGGLNTQYF
CDR3 DNA: TGCAGCGTTGGAAGCCTAGCGGGGGGGCTCAATACGCAGTATTTT

D gene: NA
J gene: TRBJ1-4
V gene: TRBV20-1
clone size: many
CDR3 protein: CSASGSRNEKLFF
CDR3 DNA: TGCAGTGCTAGCGGCAGTAGGAATGAAAAACTGTTTTTT

D gene: TRBD1
J gene: TRBJ1-1
V gene: TRBV20-1
clone size: few
CDR3 protein: CSAQGGQNTEAFF
CDR3 DNA: TGCAGTGCACAAGGGGGCCAGAACACTGAAGCTTTCTTT

D gene: NA
J gene: TRBJ1-1
V gene: TRBV19
clone size: many
CDR3 protein: CASRSPEGVNTEAFF
CDR3 DNA: TGTGCCAGTAGATCCCCGGAGGGGGTGAACACTGAAGCTTTCTTT

D gene: TRBD1
J gene: TRBJ2-5
V gene: TRBV28
clone size: NA
CDR3 protein: CASTDRVLETQYF
CDR3 DNA: TGTGCCAGCACCGACAGGGTATTAGAGACCCAGTACTTC

D gene: TRBD2
J gene: TRBJ2-1
V gene: TRBV10-1
clone size: medium-sized
CDR3 protein: CASSLAGGPDEQFF
CDR3 DNA: TGCGCCAGCAGCTTAGCGGGGGGGCCAGATGAGCAGTTCTTC

D gene: TRBD1
J gene: TRBJ1-2
V gene: TRBV28
clone size: many
CDR3 protein: CASSEGQIYGYTF
CDR3 DNA: TGTGCCAGCAGTGAGGGACAGATCTATGGCTACACCTTC

D gene: TRBD2
J gene: TRBJ2-1
V gene: TRBV5-4
clone size: many
CDR3 protein: CASSLELAGGYNEQFF
CDR3 DNA: TGTGCCAGCAGCCTCGAACTAGCGGGGGGGTACAATGAGCAGTTCTTC

D gene: NA
J gene: TRBJ2-3
V gene: TRBV9
clone size: many
CDR3 protein: CASSYGGTDTQYF
CDR3 DNA: TGTGCCAGCAGCTACGGAGGCACAGATACGCAGTATTTT

D gene: NA
J gene: TRBJ2-7
V gene: TRBV7-2
clone size: few
CDR3 protein: CASSHTSYEQYF
CDR3 DNA: TGTGCCAGCAGCCATACAAGTTACGAGCAGTACTTC

D gene: NA
J gene: TRBJ2-5
V gene: TRBV18
clone size: many
CDR3 protein: CASSPQEETQYF
CDR3 DNA: TGTGCCAGCTCACCACAGGAGGAGACCCAGTACTTC

D gene: NA
J gene: TRBJ1-5
V gene: TRBV20-1
clone size: many
CDR3 protein: CSAIQGSNQPQHF
CDR3 DNA: TGCAGTGCAATACAGGGAAGCAATCAGCCCCAGCATTTT

D gene: NA
J gene: TRBJ1-2
V gene: TRBV5-4
clone size: NA
CDR3 protein: CASSLRGDYGYTF
CDR3 DNA: TGTGCCAGCAGCTTGAGGGGGGACTATGGCTACACCTTC

D gene: NA
J gene: TRBJ1-1
V gene: TRBV2
clone size: NA
CDR3 protein: CASSEERGTEAFF
CDR3 DNA: TGTGCCAGCAGTGAAGAGCGGGGAACTGAAGCTTTCTTT

D gene: TRBD1
J gene: TRBJ2-5
V gene: TRBV7-2
clone size: many
CDR3 protein: CASSPGQGQTQYF
CDR3 DNA: TGTGCCAGCAGCCCGGGACAGGGGCAGACCCAGTACTTC

D gene: TRBD1
J gene: TRBJ2-1
V gene: TRBV24-1
clone size: NA
CDR3 protein: CATSDPRQGAYNEQFF
CDR3 DNA: TGTGCCACCAGTGACCCGCGACAGGGGGCCTACAATGAGCAGTTCTTC

D gene: NA
J gene: TRBJ2-1
V gene: TRBV4-2
clone size: many
CDR3 protein: CASSQEGQHNEQFF
CDR3 DNA: TGTGCCAGCAGCCAAGAGGGACAACACAATGAGCAGTTCTTC

D gene: TRBD2
J gene: TRBJ2-5
V gene: TRBV27
clone size: many
CDR3 protein: CASTSGGAQETQYF
CDR3 DNA: TGTGCCAGCACCAGCGGGGGGGCACAAGAGACCCAGTACTTC

D gene: TRBD2
J gene: TRBJ2-2
V gene: TRBV7-7
clone size: many
CDR3 protein: CASSLVPFASGFTGELFF
CDR3 DNA: TGTGCTAGCAGCTTAGTCCCCTTTGCTAGCGGGTTCACCGGGGAGCTGTTTTTT

D gene: NA
J gene: TRBJ1-1
V gene: TRBV12-3/TRBV12-4
clone size: many
CDR3 protein: CASTFMVGVAEAFF
CDR3 DNA: TGTGCCAGCACCTTCATGGTGGGGGTGGCTGAAGCTTTCTTT

D gene: TRBD2
J gene: TRBJ2-4
V gene: TRBV20-1
clone size: many
CDR3 protein: CSARDLAGGLAKNIQYF
CDR3 DNA: TGCAGTGCTAGAGATCTAGCGGGGGGGCTAGCCAAAAACATTCAGTACTTC

D gene: NA
J gene: TRBJ2-5
V gene: TRBV12-3/TRBV12-4
clone size: many
CDR3 protein: CASSTQETQYF
CDR3 DNA: TGTGCCAGCAGTACCCAAGAGACCCAGTACTTC

D gene: NA
J gene: TRBJ2-3
V gene: TRBV18
clone size: NA
CDR3 protein: CASSPVTGTDTQYF
CDR3 DNA: TGTGCCAGCTCACCGGTCACAGGGACAGATACGCAGTATTTT

D gene: NA
J gene: TRBJ1-3
V gene: TRBV12-3/TRBV12-4
clone size: few
CDR3 protein: CASTEDSSGNTIYF
CDR3 DNA: TGTGCCAGCACCGAGGACTCCTCTGGAAACACCATATATTTT